The entry that follows covers one TCR beta chain sequence. This clone occurred once. The antigen this receptor binds is unknown. No quality values exist for individual bases; no much larger clone is one base distant. The entry originates in a study of blood T cell repertoires in COVID-19 (dated by TCRdb to 2020 to 2021). Regarding the complete study: Samples from collaborators originated in the United States, Italy and Spain and spanned both the acute and convalescent phases of COVID-19. Where available, HLA class I and class II types were taken from metadata supplied by the sample provider and were not determined by assay-based typing. A freely available public database, intended as a resource for researchers studying the immune response to SARS-CoV-2, is where the repertoires were released. The dataset comprised deeply sampled blood TCRbeta repertoires from subjects exposed to, actively infected with, or recovered from COVID-19. Sample metadata almost always included a de-identified subject ID, COVID-19 status, age in years and sex. The material from the prospective study consisted of cDNA or gDNA derived from T cells, B-cell-depleted T cells, or PBMCs. The samples were drawn from the first 160 participants of the ongoing ImmuneRACE study and from 950 to 1,500 subjects provided by 6 global collaborators. On the study overall, not on this receptor specifically: The amount of clinical and demographic metadata varied by source and participant and was provided uncurated.

At one collaborating source in Seattle, patients were enrolled during active infection and were followed longitudinally through the course of disease. Collaborating institutions collected whole blood in K2EDTA tubes following their own protocols. For TCRbeta analysis, collaborators shipped samples as frozen whole blood, isolated PBMCs, or DNA extracted from either of those sample types. CDR1 SGHKS and CDR2 YYEKEE are derived from the germline V gene (reference sequence). Trimming removed 4 bases from V and 10 bases from J; the gene matches leave 8 bases unexplained. The CDR3 covers 14 residues, taking in both the cysteine and the phenylalanine. This entry keeps only the CDR3 DNA: 42 bases, framed from base 1. The immunoSEQ Assay, a bias-controlled multiplex PCR, was used to amplify TCRbeta CDR3 regions from genomic DNA. The published analysis was carried out like this. Within the assay, amplification of reference gene primers was used to estimate how many nucleated cells each sample contained. To quantify the absolute abundance of each unique TCRbeta CDR3 rearrangement, sequence reads were collapsed and filtered. For each sample, productive Simpson clonality was calculated as the square root of Simpson's diversity index over productive rearrangements. TCRdb holds this immuneACCESS table with in-frame rearrangements only. Some clones are missing; in checked studies, unresolved V genes explain under half, and the rest has no known cause. For V, J and clone size, that table is used; D and trimming come from the DNA. Here the sample has approximately 250,000 clones; roughly 86% occur a single time. Of the sample, more than 4.5% falls within the top ten clones.

This clonotype originated in a woman in her fifties or sixties with COVID-19, enrolled during active disease. Recombination joined TRBV5-5 with TRBJ1-6; a stretch of 7 junction bases matches TRBD1. The material sequenced was peripheral blood. CDR3 loop: CASSVTTGYSPLHF. In nucleotide form, the sequence is TGTGCCAGCAGCGTAACGACAGGGTACTCACCCCTCCACTTT.